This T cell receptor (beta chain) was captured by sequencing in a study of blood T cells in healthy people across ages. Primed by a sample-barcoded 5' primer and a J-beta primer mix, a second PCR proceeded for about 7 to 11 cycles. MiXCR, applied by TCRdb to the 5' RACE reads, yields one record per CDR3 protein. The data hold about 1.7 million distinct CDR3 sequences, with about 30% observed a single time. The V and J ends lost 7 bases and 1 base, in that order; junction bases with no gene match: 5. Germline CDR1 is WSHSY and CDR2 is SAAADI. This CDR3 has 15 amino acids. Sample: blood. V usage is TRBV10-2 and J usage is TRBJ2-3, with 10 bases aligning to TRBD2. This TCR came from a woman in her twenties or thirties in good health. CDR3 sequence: CASKASGGGTDTQYF. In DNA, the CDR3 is TGCGCCAGCAAGGCTAGCGGGGGCGGCACAGATACGCAGTATTTT.